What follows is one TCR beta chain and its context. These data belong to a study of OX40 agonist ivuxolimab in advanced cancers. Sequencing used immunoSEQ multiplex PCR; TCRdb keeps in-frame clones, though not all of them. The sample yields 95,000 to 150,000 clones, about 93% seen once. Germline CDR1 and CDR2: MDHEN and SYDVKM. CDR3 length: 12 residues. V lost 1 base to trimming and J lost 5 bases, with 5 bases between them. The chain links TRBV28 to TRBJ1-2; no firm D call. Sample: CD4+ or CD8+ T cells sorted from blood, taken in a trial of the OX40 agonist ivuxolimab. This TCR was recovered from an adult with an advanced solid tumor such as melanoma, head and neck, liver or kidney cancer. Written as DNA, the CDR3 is TGTGCCAGCAGTTTATACAGATATGGCTACACCTTC. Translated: CASSLYRYGYTF.